The 10 T cell receptor beta chains presented below share a single source sample, sequenced in a study of regulatory T cells in long-lasting Graves disease. Sample time point: newly diagnosed GD, antithyroid drugs for less than 3 months. PBMC RNA served as the TCR library source. Construction of TCR beta libraries relied on iRepertoire HTBI primers and on Arm-PCR targeting CDR3 regions. TCRdb re-analysed the multiplex PCR reads in MiXCR, keeping a single row per CDR3 protein. The sample lists approximately 560,000 distinct CDR3 sequences, roughly a sixth occurring once. The sample also formed part of further work on T cells in Graves' hyperthyroidism and ophthalmopathy.

Sequenced material: peripheral blood mononuclear cells (PBMCs), taken at new diagnosis, from a patient treated with antithyroid drugs. The receptors here all came from a man aged 18 to 29 with Graves disease.

J is TRBJ2-7 and V is TRBV20-1; D possibly corresponds to TRBD2 (6 bases). In germline, CDR1 is DFQATT, CDR2 SNEGSKA (reference sequence). The germline V and J ends were trimmed by 0 bases and 6 bases, with 12 bases remaining between them. This CDR3 spans 13 amino acids. The DNA for the CDR3 is TGCAGTGCTAGAGATATCCTGGGGGGCGAGCAGTACTTC. It specifies CSARDILGGEQYF.

The V and J genes are TRBV4-2 and TRBJ2-1; D may be TRBD2 (6 bases). CDR3 size: 15 residues. Germline CDR1 and CDR2: LGHNA and YNFKEQ. Trimming shortened V by 4 bases and J by 0 bases, and 10 bases separated the two germline ends. The CDR3 nucleotides are TGTGCCAGCAGCCCCGGAGGGTACTCCTACAATGAGCAGTTCTTC. Protein product: CASSPGGYSYNEQFF.

CDR3 in DNA: TGTGCCAGCAGCGAACCGGGAAGAAACATTCAGTACTTC. Protein product: CASSEPGRNIQYF. The V call is TRBV5-5, the J call TRBJ2-4, with D perhaps TRBD2 (5 bases). V was clipped by 4 bases and J by 6 bases, with 11 bases between them. CDR3 size: 13 residues. The germline V gene has CDR1 SGHKS and CDR2 YYEKEE (reference sequence).

This clonotype was seen ten or more times. This rearrangement joins TRBV2 to TRBJ2-7; TRBD2 matches at 7 bases. Germline loops: CDR1 SNHLY, CDR2 FYNNEI. J gave up 0 bases and V 8 bases, and 10 bases lay outside the gene matches. The CDR3 covers 15 residues. The CDR3 sequence: CASGALASGSYEQYF. CDR3 DNA: TGTGCCAGCGGGGCTCTGGCTAGCGGCTCCTACGAGCAGTACTTC.

There are a few counts of this clonotype. The chain uses TRBV10-3 and TRBJ2-1; the match to TRBD2 covers 8 bases. Trimming removed 6 bases from V and 0 bases from J; junction bases left unmatched: 4. This CDR3 region has 15 residues. CDR1 ENHRY and CDR2 SYGVKD come from the germline V gene. CDR3 DNA: TGTGCCATCAGACAAAGCGGGAGCTCCTACAATGAGCAGTTCTTC. It encodes CAIRQSGSSYNEQFF.

The table lists this clonotype with many counts. This chain links TRBV27 with TRBJ2-3; a possible D gene is TRBD2 (6 bases). The last part of the DNA fits TRBJ2-5 better; the J call may be wrong. The CDR3 is 13 amino acids. Germline-derived CDR1 and CDR2 are MNHEY and SMNVEV (reference sequence). This CDR3 reads CASSSGVLETQYF. The CDR3 region has the DNA TGTGCCAGCAGTTCGGGGGTTTTGGAGACCCAGTACTTC.

This clonotype came up a few times. The J gene is TRBJ2-1, the V gene TRBV4-1; TRBD2 aligns across 8 bases. With 0 bases clipped from V and 9 bases from J, the junction kept 7 bases outside the gene matches. Looked up from germline, CDR1 is MGHRA and CDR2 is YSYEKL. The CDR3 contains 15 residues. CDR3 amino acids: CASSQDRGGRSEQFF. The CDR3 DNA sequence: TGCGCCAGCAGCCAAGATCGGGGCGGGAGGAGTGAGCAGTTCTTC.

The table lists this clonotype with a few counts. The rearrangement joins TRBV7-3 to TRBJ2-3, with 9 bases lining up with TRBD2. Germline loops: CDR1 SGHTA, CDR2 FQGTGA. The CDR3 is 16 residues long. After removal of 1 base from V and 8 bases from J, the junction contained 10 bases not matched to a gene. CDR3 nucleotides: TGTGCCAGCAGCTTAAGCACCAGCGGGAGGACGGGTACGCAGTATTTT. Translated: CASSLSTSGRTGTQYF.

This clonotype was counted many times. This chain joins TRBV28 and TRBJ1-1, with 9 bases matching TRBD1. The CDR3 loop spans 17 amino acids. V shed 6 bases, J shed 3 bases, and the junction held 14 bases outside the gene matches. Germline assignment: CDR1 MDHEN and CDR2 SYDVKM. As DNA, the CDR3 is TGTGCCAGCAGACCGGACAGGGGACGCGGAAGGGACACTGAAGCTTTCTTT. Residues: CASRPDRGRGRDTEAFF.

Comment on this clonotype: This may arise from a read error, as a much more abundant clone is one base away. The chain uses TRBV5-1 and TRBJ1-1; 10 bases align to TRBD1. Germline loops: CDR1 SGHRS, CDR2 YFSETQ. The CDR3 sequence is 16 residues long. The V and J ends lost 4 bases and 3 bases, in that order; junction bases with no gene match: 9. The CDR3 nucleotides are TGCGCCAGCAGCACGGGACAGGGGAGGGTGGACACTGAAGCTTTCTTT. Residues: CASSTGQGRVDTEAFF.